The clone carrying this T cell receptor (beta chain) appeared a few times. The second PCR ran roughly 6 to 11 cycles with a sample-barcoded 5' primer and J-beta primers. TCRdb re-analysed the 5' RACE reads in MiXCR, keeping a single row per CDR3 protein. Of about 1.4 million distinct CDR3 sequences in the sample, approximately 59% were seen once. Germline loops: CDR1 LGHNA, CDR2 YSLEER. After removal of 0 bases from V and 1 base from J, the junction contained 10 bases not matched to a gene. The CDR3 contains 19 residues. The data derive from a study of blood T cells in healthy people across ages. This chain connects TRBV4-3 to TRBJ2-7; 12 bases are a match to TRBD2. The receptor's source is a man aged 18 to 30 in good health. The sample taken for sequencing was blood. CDR3 in DNA: TGCGCCAGCAGCCAAGATATAGAAACTAGCGGGGGGCCTTCCTACGAGCAGTACTTC. Protein sequence: CASSQDIETSGGPSYEQYF.